The 25 T cell receptor beta chains below come from one sample, sequenced in a study of CD8 T cells in ankylosing spondylitis. Study-level results: A TCR beta motif of roughly eight highly homologous variants appeared characteristic of ankylosing spondylitis blood.

No antigen has been assigned to these receptors. Via MiXCR, TCRdb re-called the 5' RACE reads, giving one row per CDR3 protein. The data show 700,000 to 850,000 distinct CDR3 sequences, over 9.5% seen once. The specimen was blood, either unsorted or a sorted T cell fraction (not recorded which). These receptors all come from a male donor with ankylosing spondylitis.

The rearrangement links TRBV5-1 to TRBJ1-5, with D uncertain. V lost 0 bases and J 7 bases, leaving 8 bases between the germline ends. CDR1 SGHRS and CDR2 YFSETQ come from the germline V gene. This CDR3 region has 13 residues. The CDR3 sequence is CASSLVGRQPQHF. CDR3 DNA: TGCGCCAGCAGCTTGGTGGGGAGGCAGCCCCAGCATTTT.

V gene TRBV9 combines with J gene TRBJ2-1; unclear D gene. V was cut by 0 bases and J by 3 bases, with 1 base left in between. The CDR3 covers 12 residues. Germline lookup yields CDR1 SGDLS and CDR2 YYNGEE. In nucleotides, the CDR3 is TGTGCCAGCAGCGTAGACTACAATGAGCAGTTCTTC. Translated: CASSVDYNEQFF.

This clonotype was seen a few times. CDR3 residues: CASSHRDSHYGYTF. The CDR3 DNA reads TGTGCCAGCAGCCACCGGGACAGCCACTATGGCTACACCTTC. This sequence joins TRBV7-6 and TRBJ1-2; the match to TRBD1 covers 7 bases. CDR1 is SGHVS and CDR2 is FNYEAQ in the germline V gene. The CDR3 totals 14 residues. After removal of 5 bases from V and 3 bases from J, the junction contained 6 bases not matched to a gene.

V usage is TRBV2 and J usage is TRBJ2-7; D possibly corresponds to TRBD1 (5 bases). V lost 11 bases to trimming and J lost 2 bases, with 13 bases between them. Germline lookup yields CDR1 SNHLY and CDR2 FYNNEI. The CDR3 contains 12 residues. In DNA form, the CDR3 reads TGTGCCCTTGTAGGGGTGACCTACGAGCAGTACTTC. It translates to CALVGVTYEQYF.

This clonotype was seen a few times. The rearrangement joins TRBV4-2 to TRBJ2-1, with D perhaps TRBD1 or TRBD2 (5 bases each). This CDR3 comprises 15 residues. Looked up from germline, CDR1 is LGHNA and CDR2 is YNFKEQ. The V and J ends lost 4 bases and 6 bases respectively, with 16 bases between them. CDR3 residues: CASSLNGDPSNEQFF. The CDR3 nucleotides read TGTGCCAGCAGCCTAAACGGGGACCCTAGCAATGAGCAGTTCTTC.

This clonotype was observed a few times. This chain links TRBV20-1 with TRBJ2-1; TRBD2 matches 8 bases. Germline V gene sequence: CDR1 DFQATT, CDR2 SNEGSKA (reference sequence). This CDR3 spans 14 amino acids. Written as DNA, the CDR3 is TGCAGCGCGGGGGGCCAGCGGGATTGGTTTGAGCAGTTCTTC. This sequence encodes CSAGGQRDWFEQFF.

This clonotype appeared many times. This chain links TRBV15 with TRBJ2-1, with a weak D call TRBD1 (5 bases). The CDR3 runs to 16 residues. Looked up from germline, CDR1 is LNHNV and CDR2 is YYDKDF (reference sequence). V lost 2 bases to trimming and J lost 2 bases, with 13 bases between them. CDR3 nucleotides: TGTGCCACCAGCAGACCAGGATACAGGACCTACAATGAGCAGTTCTTC. It is translated as CATSRPGYRTYNEQFF.

The V gene is TRBV20-1, the J gene TRBJ2-7; TRBD2 might be the D (5 bases). The V end lost 6 bases, the J end lost 3 bases, and 18 bases lay between the germline ends. Germline V lookup: CDR1 DFQATT, CDR2 SNEGSKA (reference sequence). CDR3 size: 14 residues. In nucleotides, the CDR3 is TGCAGTGCAGGTAGGCTAAAGCGGAACTACGAGCAGTACTTC. Amino acid sequence: CSAGRLKRNYEQYF.

This clonotype appeared a few times. The chain uses TRBV3-1 and TRBJ1-1; TRBD1 matches at 7 bases. The length of the CDR3 is 12 residues. Germline lookup yields CDR1 LGHDT and CDR2 YNNKEL (reference sequence). V was pared by 3 bases and J by 8 bases, with 3 bases of the junction left unmatched. CDR3 amino acids: CASSQRDREAFF. The CDR3 bases are TGTGCCAGCAGCCAGAGGGACAGAGAAGCTTTCTTT.

V and J are TRBV28 and TRBJ2-7; unclear D gene. Deletions cut 6 bases from V and 2 bases from J, with 11 bases between. Germline values: CDR1 MDHEN, CDR2 SYDVKM. The CDR3 totals 13 residues. CDR3 in amino acids: CASSPAPTYEQYF. The CDR3 bases are TGTGCCAGCAGCCCGGCCCCCACCTACGAGCAGTACTTC.

This clonotype has only a few counts. The rearrangement links TRBV20-1 to TRBJ2-3; 9 bases are a match to TRBD1. Germline V gene lookup returns CDR1 DFQATT and CDR2 SNEGSKA (reference sequence). The V and J ends lost 6 bases and 4 bases, in that order; junction bases with no gene match: 8. The CDR3 runs 14 residues. The CDR3 sequence: CSAGGQGGADTQYF. As DNA, the CDR3 is TGCAGTGCCGGGGGACAGGGAGGGGCAGATACGCAGTATTTT.

This clonotype was picked up a small number of times. The V and J genes are TRBV29-1 and TRBJ1-2; D not certain. Trimming removed 7 bases from V and 2 bases from J, with 8 bases in between. The CDR3 has 11 amino acids. Germline V gives CDR1 SQVTM, CDR2 ANQGSEA. The CDR3 bases are TGCAGCGGGGCAGAAAACTATGGCTACACCTTC. Translated: CSGAENYGYTF.

This clonotype was observed a handful of times. The chain links TRBV3-1 to TRBJ1-1; perhaps TRBD1 as D (5 bases). Deletions cut 4 bases from V and 4 bases from J, with 16 bases between. Germline V gene sequence: CDR1 LGHDT, CDR2 YNNKEL (reference sequence). There are 15 residues in the CDR3. CDR3 coding DNA: TGTGCCAGCAGCCTTCAACAGGTGGGGGTCACTGAAGCTTTCTTT. This codes for CASSLQQVGVTEAFF.

There are a few counts of this clonotype. The chain carries TRBV7-2 and TRBJ2-6; no clear D. Per germline, CDR1 SGHTA and CDR2 FQGNSA. Trimming took 4 bases from V and 4 from J, leaving 8 bases between them. The CDR3 has 14 amino acids. The CDR3 nucleotides read TGTGCCAGCAGCTCGACGTGGGGGGCCAACGTCCTGACTTTC. This encodes CASSSTWGANVLTF.

This clonotype was observed a few times. The V call is TRBV15, the J call TRBJ2-6; D is unclear. The CDR3 extends over 14 amino acids. Deletions cut 3 bases from V and 1 base from J, with 4 bases between. CDR1 is LNHNV, CDR2 YYDKDF, per germline (reference sequence). The CDR3 region is CATSRNSGANVLTF. The CDR3 bases are TGTGCCACCAGCAGGAATTCTGGGGCCAACGTCCTGACTTTC.

The gene calls are TRBV29-1 and TRBJ1-1, with 8 bases that match TRBD1. The CDR3 runs to 13 residues. Germline assignment: CDR1 SQVTM and CDR2 ANQGSEA. V was clipped by 7 bases and J by 1 base; unmatched bases: 5. This CDR3 is CSAGQGGNTEAFF. The CDR3 bases are TGCAGCGCCGGACAGGGAGGGAACACTGAAGCTTTCTTT.

The chain links TRBV6-1 to TRBJ1-1; 7 bases are a match to TRBD1. J lost 2 bases, V lost 7 bases, and 10 bases had no gene match. This CDR3 is 15 amino acids long. Germline V gene sequence: CDR1 MNHNS, CDR2 SASEGT. The CDR3 is CASTSQRGRNTEAFF. The DNA of the CDR3 is TGTGCCAGCACCTCGCAGAGGGGGCGAAACACTGAAGCTTTCTTT.

This clonotype showed up many times. The V call is TRBV20-1, the J call TRBJ1-3; no firm D call. V was trimmed by 0 bases and J by 0 bases, leaving 9 bases between them. Germline V CDR1 and CDR2: DFQATT, SNEGSKA (reference sequence). CDR3 size: 15 residues. The CDR3 region is CSARDMAYSGNTIYF. The CDR3 DNA sequence: TGCAGTGCTAGAGATATGGCTTACTCTGGAAACACCATATATTTT.

This clonotype was counted only a few times. V usage is TRBV7-2 and J usage is TRBJ2-2; D is unclear. Trimming took off 1 base at V and 4 bases at J, with 13 bases between the two ends. The CDR3 is 16 amino acids. Per germline, CDR1 SGHTA and CDR2 FQGNSA. The CDR3 DNA is TGTGCCAGCAGCTTAGGATTCGGATGGAGCACCGGGGAGCTGTTTTTT. Protein sequence: CASSLGFGWSTGELFF.

V is TRBV7-3 and J is TRBJ1-6; D unclear. Germline lookup yields CDR1 SGHTA and CDR2 FQGTGA. This CDR3 spans 16 amino acids. The V end was cut by 5 bases, the J end by 0 bases, with 11 bases between. The CDR3: CASSATPSSYNSPLHF. As DNA, the CDR3 is TGTGCCAGCAGCGCCACCCCGAGCTCCTATAATTCACCCCTCCACTTT. Looking up the rest from reference TRBV7-3 and TRBJ1-6 gives the full variable domain: GAGVSQTPSNKVTEKGKYVELRCDPISGHTALYWYRQSLGQGPEFLIYFQGTGAADDSGLPNDRFFAVRPEGSVSTLKIQRTERGDSAVYLCASSATPSSYNSPLHFGNGTRLTVT.

This clonotype has only a few counts. The gene calls are TRBV5-1 and TRBJ2-5; a possible D gene is TRBD1 (6 bases). This CDR3 region has 14 residues. V lost 4 bases and J 2 bases, leaving 12 bases between the germline ends. Germline loops: CDR1 SGHRS, CDR2 YFSETQ. CDR3 nucleotide sequence: TGCGCCAGCAGCCCGGGACAATGGCAAGAGACCCAGTACTTC. This encodes CASSPGQWQETQYF.

This clonotype was found a few times. The V call is TRBV27, the J call TRBJ2-3; 7 nucleotides line up with TRBD2. CDR1 MNHEY and CDR2 SMNVEV come from the germline V gene (reference sequence). V dropped 6 bases and J dropped 3; count of bases not matched to a gene: 12. This CDR3 contains 16 residues. As DNA, the CDR3 is TGTGCCAGCAGACCTTCGGGACTACCGATAACAGATACGCAGTATTTT. Translating gives CASRPSGLPITDTQYF.

The chain links TRBV5-1 to TRBJ1-1; 9 positions match TRBD1. This CDR3 comprises 15 residues. Unmatched junction bases numbered 5, after V lost 0 bases and J lost 5 bases. Germline V gives CDR1 SGHRS, CDR2 YFSETQ. CDR3 sequence (DNA): TGCGCCAGCAGCTTGGTAGGACAGGGGACTACTGAAGCTTTCTTT. This encodes CASSLVGQGTTEAFF.

The CDR3 DNA reads TGTGCCAGCTCACTTCGGGGGACTCAGTTCACTGAAGCTTTCTTT. Translating gives CASSLRGTQFTEAFF. This chain links TRBV18 with TRBJ1-1; a weak D match, TRBD1 (5 bases). Germline-derived CDR1 and CDR2 are KGHSH and LQKENI. This CDR3 comprises 15 residues. Trimming stripped 4 bases from V and 4 bases from J, with 16 bases between.

The chain joins TRBV6-5 to TRBJ2-1; D is perhaps TRBD2 (5 bases). Germline V CDR1 and CDR2: MNHEY, SVGAGI. The CDR3 is made up of 13 amino acids. Trimming took off 2 bases at V and 6 bases at J, with 8 bases between the two ends. In nucleotides, the CDR3 is TGTGCCAGCAGTTACCCGGGGTTCAATGAGCAGTTCTTC. It is translated as CASSYPGFNEQFF.